These 23 T cell receptor beta chains originate from one sample sequenced in a study of identical twins. From the 5' RACE reads, TCRdb called clonotypes with MiXCR, one entry per CDR3 protein. The sample includes 500,000 to 600,000 distinct CDR3 sequences, about 20% of them seen just once. The same specimen was also included in a second study, on T cells expressing NK-cell markers.

Sequencing was performed on CD4+ T cells sorted from blood. The origin of the receptors is a woman between 18 and 30 years old in good health.

The chain combines TRBV20-1 with TRBJ2-5; 7 bases align to TRBD1. In germline, CDR1 is DFQATT, CDR2 SNEGSKA (reference sequence). The length of the CDR3 is 14 residues. J lost 5 bases, V lost 2 bases, and 8 bases had no gene match. The CDR3 is CSARSRTGQETQYF. Written as DNA, the CDR3 is TGCAGTGCTAGATCCCGGACAGGCCAGGAGACCCAGTACTTC.

This clonotype has a handful of counts. This chain joins TRBV12-3 or TRBV12-4 and TRBJ2-3; tentative D call: TRBD2 (6 bases). Between the trimmed V and J ends, which lost 10 bases and 5 bases, there was a span of 19 bases. The CDR3 is 14 residues long. CDR3 DNA sequence: TGTGCCACCTCAAGGGAGGCAGGGATAGATACGCAGTATTTT. This translates into CATSREAGIDTQYF.

The chain links TRBV5-1 to TRBJ2-1; TRBD1 matches 9 bases. The CDR3 extends over 14 amino acids. Trimming removed 4 bases from V and 9 bases from J; junction bases left unmatched: 8. Germline values: CDR1 SGHRS, CDR2 YFSETQ. CDR3 sequence: CASSGDRAGGEQFF. DNA for the CDR3: TGCGCCAGCAGCGGGGACAGGGCCGGAGGTGAGCAGTTCTTC.

In this sample, this clonotype turned up a few times. The genes are TRBV5-1 and TRBJ2-1; D tentatively reads TRBD1 or TRBD2 (5 bases each). V gave up 6 bases and J gave up 6 bases, with 19 bases separating them. The germline V gene encodes CDR1 SGHRS and CDR2 YFSETQ. There are 15 residues in the CDR3. Here the CDR3 reads CASKTGTPNFNEQFF. CDR3 sequence (DNA): TGCGCCAGCAAGACGGGGACCCCAAATTTCAATGAGCAGTTCTTC.

This clonotype was found a few times. This chain connects TRBV7-8 to TRBJ2-3; D is perhaps TRBD2 (5 bases). CDR3 size: 14 residues. Germline CDR1 and CDR2: SGHVS and FQNEAQ. V dropped 6 bases and J dropped 2 bases, with 12 bases sitting between them. CDR3 nucleotides: TGTGCCAGCAGTCCGGGATCAAACACAGATACGCAGTATTTT. Amino acid sequence: CASSPGSNTDTQYF.

In DNA, the CDR3 is TGTGCCACCAGCAGGCCTCAAGGGGGTGATTCACCCCTCCACTTT. This translates into CATSRPQGGDSPLHF. The V and J genes are TRBV15 and TRBJ1-6, with a tentative D call TRBD1 (6 bases). V lost 3 bases and J lost 8, with 14 bases in between. Germline V gene data show CDR1 as LNHNV and CDR2 as YYDKDF (reference sequence). The CDR3 runs to 15 residues.

The chain carries TRBV2 and TRBJ2-1, with a tentative D call TRBD2 (6 bases). V was clipped by 8 bases and J by 12 bases, with 14 bases between them. The CDR3 spans 11 residues. CDR1 is SNHLY and CDR2 is FYNNEI in the germline V gene. The CDR3 bases are TGTGCCAGCCAGGGCGGGACTCCGCAGTTCTTC. Encoded protein: CASQGGTPQFF.

J is TRBJ2-7 and V is TRBV7-9, with 10 bases identical to TRBD1. Germline V gene lookup returns CDR1 SEHNR and CDR2 FQNEAQ (reference sequence). CDR3 length: 16 residues. V lost 0 bases to trimming and J lost 7 bases; unmatched junction nucleotides: 9. The CDR3 spells CASSLAMGTGEGEQYF. The DNA for the CDR3 is TGTGCCAGCAGCTTAGCGATGGGGACAGGGGAGGGGGAGCAGTACTTC.

A few counts support this clonotype. This chain joins TRBV30 and TRBJ2-1; D unclear. With 3 bases removed from V and 4 bases from J, the gap between germline ends came to 4 bases. The CDR3 is 11 residues long. Germline V gene data show CDR1 as GTSNPN and CDR2 as SVGIG (reference sequence). CDR3 DNA sequence: TGTGCCTGGAGCCAATACAATGAGCAGTTCTTC. Residues: CAWSQYNEQFF.

This clonotype was found a few times. This chain uses TRBV20-1 with TRBJ2-7; D possibly corresponds to TRBD2 (6 bases). The CDR3 length is 14 residues. Deletions cut 5 bases from V and 7 bases from J, with 21 bases between. CDR1 is DFQATT and CDR2 is SNEGSKA in the germline V gene (reference sequence). The CDR3 DNA follows: TGCAGTGCTTTCCGCGGGACGGGCGATAGGGAGCAGTACTTC. It yields the protein CSAFRGTGDREQYF.

The chain's CDR3 is CASSPERHNEQFF. The CDR3 nucleotides are TGTGCCAGCTCACCAGAGCGGCACAATGAGCAGTTCTTC. This chain connects TRBV18 to TRBJ2-1, with D maybe TRBD2 (5 bases). Trimming pared 2 bases from V and 5 bases from J, leaving 7 bases between. Germline V gene data show CDR1 as KGHSH and CDR2 as LQKENI. The CDR3 spans 13 residues.

The chain is built from TRBV4-2 and TRBJ2-3; D perhaps matches TRBD2 (5 bases). Germline assignment: CDR1 LGHNA and CDR2 YNFKEQ. This CDR3 region has 16 residues. V lost 1 base to trimming and J lost 2 bases, with 13 bases between them. The CDR3: CASSQASSSSTDTQYF. CDR3 DNA sequence: TGTGCCAGCAGCCAAGCCTCCTCTAGCTCCACAGATACGCAGTATTTT.

This clonotype was observed a single time. V and J are TRBV14 and TRBJ2-7, with 8 bases aligning to TRBD1. The V segment lost 0 bases and the J segment 2 bases; nucleotides outside the gene matches: 3. The CDR3 contains 15 residues. Germline CDR1 SGHDN, CDR2 FVKESK. CDR3 coding DNA: TGTGCCAGCAGCCAAGAACCGGGACAGGCCTACGAGCAGTACTTC. Translating it yields CASSQEPGQAYEQYF. The whole variable domain, filled in from reference TRBV14 and TRBJ2-7, reads EAGVTQFPSHSVIEKGQTVTLRCDPISGHDNLYWYRRVMGKEIKFLLHFVKESKQDESGMPNNRFLAERTGGTYSTLKVQPAELEDSGVYFCASSQEPGQAYEQYFGPGTRLTVT.

This chain connects TRBV5-6 to TRBJ1-4; D not resolved. The CDR3 sequence is 13 residues long. V shed 0 bases and J shed 6 bases, with 6 bases lying between them. The germline gives CDR1 SGHDT, CDR2 YYEEEE. The CDR3 DNA sequence: TGTGCCAGCAGCTTGGGGAATTATGAAAAACTGTTTTTT. Translated, it gives CASSLGNYEKLFF.

This clonotype has more than one count but fewer than ten. The rearrangement joins TRBV6-1 to TRBJ2-5, with unresolved D. This CDR3 contains 13 residues. The V gene's germline CDR1 is MNHNS and CDR2 SASEGT. Trimming stripped 8 bases from V and 5 bases from J, with 15 bases between. The CDR3 sequence is CASRLYARETQYF. The CDR3 DNA reads as TGTGCCAGCCGGCTCTACGCCCGGGAGACCCAGTACTTC.

This clonotype came up a few times. The gene calls are TRBV6-2 or TRBV6-3 and TRBJ2-7; the D gene is possibly TRBD2 (5 bases). The CDR3 is 13 residues long. The germline gives CDR1 MNHEY, CDR2 SVGEGT. The V and J ends lost 2 bases and 6 bases respectively, with 11 bases between them. The CDR3 loop is CASSYGGGGEQYF. CDR3 in DNA: TGTGCCAGCAGTTACGGAGGCGGCGGCGAGCAGTACTTC.

This clonotype was seen a handful of times. This sequence joins TRBV7-6 and TRBJ2-7; no firm D call. The CDR3 is made up of 14 amino acids. V was pared by 5 bases and J by 5 bases, with 16 bases between. Germline loops: CDR1 SGHVS, CDR2 FNYEAQ. The CDR3 sequence is CASSPTPDGHEQYF. The CDR3 coding sequence is TGTGCCAGCAGCCCAACACCTGACGGGCACGAGCAGTACTTC.

The chain links TRBV6-5 to TRBJ1-2; maybe TRBD1 (5 bases). The CDR3 runs 13 residues. The germline gives CDR1 MNHEY, CDR2 SVGAGI. V gave up 2 bases and J gave up 8 bases, with 12 bases separating them. CDR3 DNA sequence: TGTGCCAGCAGTTACGAGGGGATTCGCGGCTACACCTTC. This translates into CASSYEGIRGYTF.

This clonotype showed up just a few times. For the CDR3, the DNA is TGCAGTGCTAGAGATCTTCGCCTAGTCAACGGTGAGCAGTTCTTC. Its translation: CSARDLRLVNGEQFF. V usage is TRBV20-1 and J usage is TRBJ2-1; D is unresolved. The CDR3 runs 15 residues. Germline lookup yields CDR1 DFQATT and CDR2 SNEGSKA (reference sequence). Trimming stripped 0 bases from V and 9 bases from J, with 18 bases between.

The J gene is TRBJ2-3, the V gene TRBV6-1, with 7 bases identical to TRBD1. Trimming removed 1 base from V and 6 bases from J; junction bases left unmatched: 7. Germline CDR1 and CDR2: MNHNS and SASEGT. This CDR3 is 15 amino acids long. CDR3 residues: CASSEVQQGTDTQYF. The DNA for the CDR3 is TGTGCCAGCAGTGAAGTGCAACAGGGGACGGATACGCAGTATTTT.

This chain uses TRBV12-3 or TRBV12-4 with TRBJ1-2, with no clear D. The CDR3 is made up of 12 amino acids. Trimming left V 5 bases short and J 7 bases short, with 11 bases between. CDR3 in amino acids: CASSRREGGYTF. The CDR3 DNA is TGTGCCAGCAGTCGCAGAGAGGGTGGCTACACCTTC.

The chain has TRBV5-1 and TRBJ2-7; D unresolved. Germline assignment: CDR1 SGHRS and CDR2 YFSETQ. The CDR3 extends over 14 amino acids. The ends were cut back, 2 bases at V and 0 bases at J, with 9 bases in the middle. The DNA for the CDR3 is TGCGCCAGCAGCTTCGACTCCCACTCCTACGAGCAGTACTTC. Its protein is CASSFDSHSYEQYF. Full variable domain (remainder filled in from reference TRBV5-1 and TRBJ2-7): KAGVTQTPRYLIKTRGQQVTLSCSPISGHRSVSWYQQTPGQGLQFLFEYFSETQRNKGNFPGRFSGRQFSNSRSEMNVSTLELGDSALYLCASSFDSHSYEQYFGPGTRLTVT.

This chain links TRBV6-9 with TRBJ1-2; D gene unclear. Trimming cost V 10 bases and J 0 bases, with 12 bases left between them. This CDR3 region has 13 residues. CDR1 and CDR2 (germline): MNHGY, SVAAGI. CDR3 amino acids: CAIQLQANYGYTF. Here the CDR3 DNA reads TGTGCCATCCAACTCCAGGCTAACTATGGCTACACCTTC.